Listed below are T cell receptor beta chains from one sample, sequenced in a study of post-analysis software for immune sequencing data. TCRdb processed the PCR reads anew with MiXCR; each CDR3 protein has one entry. The data show 750,000 to 950,000 distinct CDR3 sequences, around 42% seen once. Sample: blood. Source of these receptors: a girl aged 5-17 years with multiple sclerosis. Both conserved end residues are part of each CDR3. D genes are given only for firm matches. Some rows have no size entry. The others give once, few or many, or a class for an expanded clone.

abundance: -
d_gene: TRBD2
j_gene: TRBJ2-5
v_gene: TRBV10-3
CDR3aa: CAIRRSGREETQYF
CDR3nt: TGTGCCATCAGAAGGAGCGGGAGGGAAGAGACCCAGTACTTC

abundance: few
d_gene: TRBD2
j_gene: TRBJ2-7
v_gene: TRBV20-1
CDR3aa: CSARDRTSGPYEQYF
CDR3nt: TGCAGTGCTAGAGATAGGACTAGCGGACCATACGAGCAGTACTTC

abundance: -
d_gene: TRBD1
j_gene: TRBJ2-1
v_gene: TRBV19
CDR3aa: CASGTGEKEQFF
CDR3nt: TGTGCCAGCGGTACAGGGGAAAAAGAGCAGTTCTTC

abundance: -
d_gene: TRBD2
j_gene: TRBJ2-1
v_gene: TRBV7-2
CDR3aa: CASSPRPGAGGLSYNEQFF
CDR3nt: TGTGCCAGCAGCCCCCGTCCTGGGGCGGGAGGGCTCTCCTACAATGAGCAGTTCTTC

abundance: -
d_gene: -
j_gene: TRBJ1-6
v_gene: TRBV6-5
CDR3aa: CASSQPPRGSPLHF
CDR3nt: TGTGCCAGCAGCCAACCACCCCGGGGCTCACCCCTCCACTTT

abundance: -
d_gene: -
j_gene: TRBJ2-7
v_gene: TRBV4-1
CDR3aa: CASSQSPADYYEQYF
CDR3nt: TGCGCCAGCAGCCAGAGCCCAGCGGACTACTACGAGCAGTACTTC

abundance: few
d_gene: -
j_gene: TRBJ1-1
v_gene: TRBV29-1
CDR3aa: CSVALLDRLRDPNTEAFF
CDR3nt: TGCAGCGTAGCACTTCTCGACAGGCTTAGGGACCCGAACACTGAAGCTTTCTTT

abundance: -
d_gene: TRBD1
j_gene: TRBJ1-2
v_gene: TRBV12-3/TRBV12-4
CDR3aa: CASRKDREVYGYTF
CDR3nt: TGTGCCAGCAGGAAGGACAGGGAAGTCTATGGCTACACCTTC

abundance: -
d_gene: -
j_gene: TRBJ2-5
v_gene: TRBV29-1
CDR3aa: CSVEIETQYF
CDR3nt: TGCAGCGTTGAAATAGAGACCCAGTACTTC

abundance: few
d_gene: TRBD2
j_gene: TRBJ2-4
v_gene: TRBV5-8
CDR3aa: CASKFRPREEQYF
CDR3nt: TGTGCCAGCAAGTTCAGGCCCCGGGAGGAACAGTACTTC

abundance: -
d_gene: -
j_gene: TRBJ1-1
v_gene: TRBV13
CDR3aa: CASSRYTEAFF
CDR3nt: TGTGCCAGCAGCCGATACACTGAAGCTTTCTTT

abundance: -
d_gene: -
j_gene: TRBJ2-1
v_gene: TRBV28
CDR3aa: CASSLYRQSSSYNEQFF
CDR3nt: TGTGCCAGCAGTTTATACCGACAGTCCAGCTCCTACAATGAGCAGTTCTTC

abundance: -
d_gene: TRBD1
j_gene: TRBJ2-5
v_gene: TRBV24-1
CDR3aa: CATSPGQGTRYF
CDR3nt: TGTGCCACCAGTCCGGGACAGGGGACCCGGTACTTC

abundance: few
d_gene: TRBD2
j_gene: TRBJ2-7
v_gene: TRBV4-1
CDR3aa: CASSQAGTSGRLVWEQYF
CDR3nt: TGCGCCAGCAGCCAGGCCGGGACTAGCGGGAGGTTGGTGTGGGAGCAGTACTTC

abundance: -
d_gene: -
j_gene: TRBJ2-7
v_gene: TRBV5-1
CDR3aa: CASKGSTSDEQYF
CDR3nt: TGCGCCAGCAAGGGAAGCACGAGCGACGAGCAGTACTTC

abundance: -
d_gene: -
j_gene: TRBJ2-7
v_gene: TRBV5-1
CDR3aa: CASSLESHGVAVGGQYF
CDR3nt: TGCGCCAGCAGCTTAGAGTCTCACGGAGTCGCGGTTGGCGGGCAGTACTTC

abundance: -
d_gene: TRBD2
j_gene: TRBJ2-3
v_gene: TRBV6-4
CDR3aa: CASSKGKGLAADTQYF
CDR3nt: TGTGCCAGCAGTAAGGGCAAGGGACTAGCGGCAGATACGCAGTATTTT

abundance: -
d_gene: -
j_gene: TRBJ2-1
v_gene: TRBV7-2
CDR3aa: CASSRGETGINEQFF
CDR3nt: TGTGCCAGCAGCCGGGGGGAGACAGGGATCAATGAGCAGTTCTTC

abundance: -
d_gene: -
j_gene: TRBJ2-1
v_gene: TRBV5-1
CDR3aa: CASKGQPSSYNEQFF
CDR3nt: TGCGCCAGCAAGGGTCAGCCGAGCTCCTACAATGAGCAGTTCTTC

abundance: -
d_gene: -
j_gene: TRBJ2-1
v_gene: TRBV9
CDR3aa: CASSPEGVRSYNEQFF
CDR3nt: TGTGCCAGCAGCCCTGAGGGGGTTCGGTCCTACAATGAGCAGTTCTTC